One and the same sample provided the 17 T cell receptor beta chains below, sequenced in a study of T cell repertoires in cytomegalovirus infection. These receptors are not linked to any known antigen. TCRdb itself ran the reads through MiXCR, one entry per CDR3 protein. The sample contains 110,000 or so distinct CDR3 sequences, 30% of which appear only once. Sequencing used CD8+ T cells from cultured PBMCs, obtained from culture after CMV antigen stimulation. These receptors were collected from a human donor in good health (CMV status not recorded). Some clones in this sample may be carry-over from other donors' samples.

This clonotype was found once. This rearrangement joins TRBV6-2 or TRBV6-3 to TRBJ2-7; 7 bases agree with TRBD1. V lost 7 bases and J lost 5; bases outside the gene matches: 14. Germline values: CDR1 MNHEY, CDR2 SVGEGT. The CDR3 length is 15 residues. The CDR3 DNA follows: TGTGCCAGCAAAACCGAGCGACAGGGTACCCACGAGCAGTACTTC. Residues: CASKTERQGTHEQYF.

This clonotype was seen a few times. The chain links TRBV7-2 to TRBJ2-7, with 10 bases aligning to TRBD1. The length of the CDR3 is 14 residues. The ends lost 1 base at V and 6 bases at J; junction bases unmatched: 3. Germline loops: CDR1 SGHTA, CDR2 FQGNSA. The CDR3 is CASSLGQGAVEQYF. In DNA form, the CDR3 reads TGTGCCAGCAGCTTAGGACAGGGGGCCGTCGAGCAGTACTTC.

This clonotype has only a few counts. CDR3 amino acids: CASSLENQPQHF. In DNA, the CDR3 is TGTGCCAGCAGCTTAGAGAATCAGCCCCAGCATTTT. The rearrangement links TRBV7-2 to TRBJ1-5, with D unclear. The V end was cut by 1 base, the J end by 4 bases, with 2 bases between. The CDR3 extends over 12 amino acids. Germline CDR1 is SGHTA and CDR2 is FQGNSA.

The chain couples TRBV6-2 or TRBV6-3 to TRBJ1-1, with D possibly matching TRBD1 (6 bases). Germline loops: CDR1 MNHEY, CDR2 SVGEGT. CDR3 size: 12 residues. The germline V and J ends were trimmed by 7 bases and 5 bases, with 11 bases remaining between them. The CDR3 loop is CASKRGGTEAFF. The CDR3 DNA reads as TGTGCCAGCAAGCGAGGGGGAACTGAAGCTTTCTTT.

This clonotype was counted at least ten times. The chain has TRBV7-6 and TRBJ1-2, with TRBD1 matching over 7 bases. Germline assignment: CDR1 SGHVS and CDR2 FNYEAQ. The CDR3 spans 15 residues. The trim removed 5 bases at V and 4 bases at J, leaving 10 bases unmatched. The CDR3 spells CASSPSNRGGYGYTF. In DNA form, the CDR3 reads TGTGCCAGCAGCCCTTCGAACAGGGGTGGCTATGGCTACACCTTC.

This chain's CDR3 is CSARGESGNTEAFF. As DNA, the CDR3 is TGCAGTGCTAGGGGAGAGAGTGGGAACACTGAAGCTTTCTTT. V usage is TRBV20-1 and J usage is TRBJ1-1; D is uncertain. Per the germline V gene, CDR1 is DFQATT and CDR2 is SNEGSKA (reference sequence). V lost 3 bases and J lost 1, with 12 bases in between. The CDR3 loop spans 14 amino acids.

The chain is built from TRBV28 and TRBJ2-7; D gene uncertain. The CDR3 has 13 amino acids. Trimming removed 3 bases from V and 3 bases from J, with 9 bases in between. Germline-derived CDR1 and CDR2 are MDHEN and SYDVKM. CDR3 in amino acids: CASSFSGFYEQYF. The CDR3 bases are TGTGCCAGCAGTTTTTCTGGGTTCTACGAGCAGTACTTC.

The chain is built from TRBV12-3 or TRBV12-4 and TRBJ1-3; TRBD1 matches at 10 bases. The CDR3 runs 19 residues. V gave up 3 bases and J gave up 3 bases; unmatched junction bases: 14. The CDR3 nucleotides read TGTGCCAGCAGTTTTCGAATCCCGGACAGGGGGAAAAGTGGAAACACCATATATTTT. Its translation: CASSFRIPDRGKSGNTIYF.

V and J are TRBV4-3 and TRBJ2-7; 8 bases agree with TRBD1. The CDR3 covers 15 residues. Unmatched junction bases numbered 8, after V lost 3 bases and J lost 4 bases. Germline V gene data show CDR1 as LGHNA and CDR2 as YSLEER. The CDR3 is CASSHDRDRRYEQYF. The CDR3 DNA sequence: TGCGCCAGCAGCCACGACCGGGACAGGAGATACGAGCAGTACTTC.

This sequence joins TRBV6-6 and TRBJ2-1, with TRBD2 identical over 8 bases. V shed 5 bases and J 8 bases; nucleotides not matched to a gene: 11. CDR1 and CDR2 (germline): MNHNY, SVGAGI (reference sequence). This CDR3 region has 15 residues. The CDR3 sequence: CASSEGLGSRDEQFF. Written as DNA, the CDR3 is TGTGCCAGCAGTGAGGGACTAGGGTCTAGGGATGAGCAGTTCTTC.

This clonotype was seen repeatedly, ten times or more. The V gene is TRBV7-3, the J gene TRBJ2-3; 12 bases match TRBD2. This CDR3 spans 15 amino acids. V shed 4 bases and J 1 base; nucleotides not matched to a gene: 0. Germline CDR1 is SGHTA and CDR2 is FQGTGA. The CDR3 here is CASSWTSGGTDTQYF. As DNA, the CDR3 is TGTGCCAGCAGCTGGACTAGCGGGGGCACAGATACGCAGTATTTT.

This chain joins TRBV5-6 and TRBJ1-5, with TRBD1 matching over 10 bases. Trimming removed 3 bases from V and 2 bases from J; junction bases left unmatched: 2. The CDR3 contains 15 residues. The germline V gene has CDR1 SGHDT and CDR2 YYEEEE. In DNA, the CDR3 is TGTGCCAGCAGCTCCGGGACAGGGGGCAATCAGCCCCAGCATTTT. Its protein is CASSSGTGGNQPQHF.

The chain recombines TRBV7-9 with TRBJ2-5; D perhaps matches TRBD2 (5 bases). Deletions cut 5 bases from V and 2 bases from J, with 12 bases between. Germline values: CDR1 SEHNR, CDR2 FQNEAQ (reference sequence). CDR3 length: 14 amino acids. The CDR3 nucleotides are TGTGCCAGCAGCCCGACCACGGGGCAAGAGACCCAGTACTTC. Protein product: CASSPTTGQETQYF.

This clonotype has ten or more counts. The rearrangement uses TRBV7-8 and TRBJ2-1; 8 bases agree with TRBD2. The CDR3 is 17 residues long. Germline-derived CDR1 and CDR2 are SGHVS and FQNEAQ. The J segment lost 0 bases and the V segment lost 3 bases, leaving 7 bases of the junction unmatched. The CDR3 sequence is CASSLVAGGTSYNEQFF. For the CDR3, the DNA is TGTGCCAGCAGCTTGGTTGCGGGGGGCACCTCCTACAATGAGCAGTTCTTC.

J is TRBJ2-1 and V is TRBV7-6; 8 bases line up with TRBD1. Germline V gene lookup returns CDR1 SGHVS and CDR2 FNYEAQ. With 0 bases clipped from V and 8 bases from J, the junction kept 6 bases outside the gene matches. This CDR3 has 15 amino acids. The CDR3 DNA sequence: TGTGCCAGCAGCTTAGCGGCAGGGGGCATGGATGAGCAGTTCTTC. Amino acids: CASSLAAGGMDEQFF. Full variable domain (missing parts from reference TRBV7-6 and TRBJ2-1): GAGVSQSPRYKVTKRGQDVALRCDPISGHVSLYWYRQALGQGPEFLTYFNYEAQQDKSGLPNDRFSAERPEGSISTLTIQRTEQRDSAMYRCASSLAAGGMDEQFFGPGTRLTVL.

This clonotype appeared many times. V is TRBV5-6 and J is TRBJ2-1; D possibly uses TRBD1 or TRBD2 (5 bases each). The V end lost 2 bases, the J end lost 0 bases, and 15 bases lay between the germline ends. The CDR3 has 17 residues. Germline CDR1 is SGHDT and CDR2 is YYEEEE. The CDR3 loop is CASSFSSWGSSYNEQFF. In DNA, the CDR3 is TGTGCCAGCAGCTTTTCTAGCTGGGGGAGCTCCTACAATGAGCAGTTCTTC.

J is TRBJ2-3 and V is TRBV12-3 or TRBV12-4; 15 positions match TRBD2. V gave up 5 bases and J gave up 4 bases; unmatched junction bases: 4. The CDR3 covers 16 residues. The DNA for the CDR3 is TGTGCCAGCAGTCCCGGGACTAGCGGGGGGCCAGATACGCAGTATTTT. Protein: CASSPGTSGGPDTQYF.